A selection of T cell receptor beta chains follows, all from one sample in a study of blood T cell repertoires in COVID-19. Sequenced by immunoSEQ multiplex PCR; TCRdb stores in-frame clones only, minus some. This table has about 87,000 clones, 80% to 90% appearing once. Sequences were obtained from peripheral blood. The receptors derive from an elderly woman with active COVID-19. CDR3s include the opening cysteine and the closing phenylalanine or tryptophan. The order of the fields is J gene, V gene, clone size, D gene, CDR3 protein, CDR3 DNA. The D gene is left open where the match is weak. Expanded clones get a size class; other rows say once, few or many, or leave the size out.

j_gene: TRBJ2-7
v_gene: TRBV6-5
abundance: NA
d_gene: TRBD1
CDR3aa: CASSFETGWYEQYF
CDR3nt: TGTGCCAGCAGTTTCGAGACAGGGTGGTACGAGCAGTACTTC

j_gene: TRBJ2-7
v_gene: TRBV27
abundance: NA
d_gene: NA
CDR3aa: CASSSRLGSYEQYF
CDR3nt: TGTGCCAGCAGTTCCCGACTAGGCTCCTACGAGCAGTACTTC

j_gene: TRBJ2-3
v_gene: TRBV20-1
abundance: NA
d_gene: NA
CDR3aa: CSARVGGSQYF
CDR3nt: TGCAGTGCTAGAGTAGGAGGTTCGCAGTATTTT

j_gene: TRBJ2-7
v_gene: TRBV6-2/TRBV6-3
abundance: NA
d_gene: TRBD1
CDR3aa: CASSYNPLGTDSYEQYF
CDR3nt: TGTGCCAGCAGTTATAACCCTTTAGGGACAGACTCCTACGAGCAGTACTTC

j_gene: TRBJ2-1
v_gene: TRBV28
abundance: NA
d_gene: TRBD2
CDR3aa: CASSRTYSGRDEQFF
CDR3nt: TGTGCCAGCAGTAGGACATATAGCGGGAGAGATGAGCAGTTCTTC

j_gene: TRBJ2-7
v_gene: TRBV7-9
abundance: NA
d_gene: TRBD1
CDR3aa: CASSLTGFSYEQYF
CDR3nt: TGTGCCAGCAGCCTGACAGGGTTCTCCTACGAGCAGTACTTC

j_gene: TRBJ2-7
v_gene: TRBV29-1
abundance: NA
d_gene: NA
CDR3aa: CSVETRIYEQYF
CDR3nt: TGCAGCGTAGAGACTAGAATCTACGAGCAGTACTTC

j_gene: TRBJ1-6
v_gene: TRBV18
abundance: NA
d_gene: NA
CDR3aa: CASSPRRPESSYNSPLHF
CDR3nt: TGTGCCAGCTCCCCACGGAGGCCCGAGAGCTCCTATAATTCACCCCTCCACTTT

j_gene: TRBJ2-5
v_gene: TRBV5-1
abundance: NA
d_gene: NA
CDR3aa: CASSLSEETQYF
CDR3nt: TGCGCCAGCAGCTTGTCAGAAGAGACCCAGTACTTC

j_gene: TRBJ1-5
v_gene: TRBV5-5
abundance: NA
d_gene: TRBD1
CDR3aa: CASSSGTANQPQHF
CDR3nt: TGTGCCAGCAGCTCCGGGACAGCCAATCAGCCCCAGCATTTT

j_gene: TRBJ2-1
v_gene: TRBV6-6
abundance: once
d_gene: TRBD2
CDR3aa: CASIRGVQLRTSGRNEQFF
CDR3nt: TGTGCCAGCATTCGGGGAGTCCAACTGAGGACTAGCGGGAGGAATGAGCAGTTCTTC

j_gene: TRBJ1-1
v_gene: TRBV6-5
abundance: NA
d_gene: TRBD1
CDR3aa: CASSYVPGQGGTEAFF
CDR3nt: TGTGCCAGCAGTTACGTCCCGGGACAGGGAGGTACTGAAGCTTTCTTT

j_gene: TRBJ1-1
v_gene: TRBV5-1
abundance: NA
d_gene: NA
CDR3aa: CASSPSGNTEAFF
CDR3nt: TGCGCCAGCAGCCCCAGCGGGAACACTGAAGCTTTCTTT

j_gene: TRBJ2-2
v_gene: TRBV2
abundance: NA
d_gene: TRBD1
CDR3aa: CASVGTGVAGELFF
CDR3nt: TGTGCCAGCGTGGGGACAGGGGTGGCCGGGGAGCTGTTTTTT

j_gene: TRBJ2-1
v_gene: TRBV5-4
abundance: NA
d_gene: TRBD2
CDR3aa: CASSPGLAGGNEQFF
CDR3nt: TGTGCCAGCAGCCCGGGACTAGCGGGAGGCAATGAGCAGTTCTTC

j_gene: TRBJ1-1
v_gene: TRBV18
abundance: NA
d_gene: TRBD1
CDR3aa: CASSPSHGQGREAFF
CDR3nt: TGTGCCAGCTCACCCAGTCACGGACAGGGGAGGGAAGCTTTCTTT

j_gene: TRBJ2-1
v_gene: TRBV6-6
abundance: NA
d_gene: NA
CDR3aa: CASSGPTYNEQFF
CDR3nt: TGTGCCAGCAGTGGGCCAACCTACAATGAGCAGTTCTTC

j_gene: TRBJ2-1
v_gene: TRBV28
abundance: once
d_gene: TRBD1
CDR3aa: CASRGRDRVFNEQFF
CDR3nt: TGTGCCAGCAGGGGCCGGGACAGGGTCTTCAATGAGCAGTTCTTC

j_gene: TRBJ1-6
v_gene: TRBV6-2/TRBV6-3
abundance: NA
d_gene: NA
CDR3aa: CASSYSTRDTNSPLHF
CDR3nt: TGTGCCAGCAGTTACTCGACCCGGGACACCAATTCACCCCTCCACTTT

j_gene: TRBJ1-4
v_gene: TRBV2
abundance: NA
d_gene: NA
CDR3aa: CASKFRHNEKLFF
CDR3nt: TGTGCCAGCAAGTTCAGGCATAATGAAAAACTGTTTTTT

j_gene: TRBJ2-5
v_gene: TRBV11-3
abundance: NA
d_gene: NA
CDR3aa: CASSLGSGTPRTQYF
CDR3nt: TGTGCCAGCAGCTTAGGATCCGGGACTCCTAGGACCCAGTACTTC

j_gene: TRBJ2-1
v_gene: TRBV11-2
abundance: NA
d_gene: TRBD2
CDR3aa: CASSQGLVSYNEQFF
CDR3nt: TGTGCCAGCAGCCAAGGACTAGTGTCCTACAATGAGCAGTTCTTC

j_gene: TRBJ2-7
v_gene: TRBV20-1
abundance: NA
d_gene: NA
CDR3aa: CSAPVPYEQYF
CDR3nt: TGCAGTGCCCCAGTACCGTACGAGCAGTACTTC

j_gene: TRBJ1-4
v_gene: TRBV24-1
abundance: NA
d_gene: NA
CDR3aa: CATSDSAEEKLFF
CDR3nt: TGTGCCACCAGTGATAGCGCGGAGGAAAAACTGTTTTTT

j_gene: TRBJ2-7
v_gene: TRBV5-1
abundance: NA
d_gene: NA
CDR3aa: CASSLGLSRYEQYF
CDR3nt: TGCGCCAGCAGCTTGGGACTGTCAAGGTACGAGCAGTACTTC

j_gene: TRBJ1-5
v_gene: TRBV6-2/TRBV6-3
abundance: NA
d_gene: TRBD1
CDR3aa: CASSYLGQGMAQHF
CDR3nt: TGTGCCAGCAGTTACCTTGGACAGGGTATGGCCCAGCATTTT

j_gene: TRBJ2-2
v_gene: TRBV5-4
abundance: NA
d_gene: TRBD2
CDR3aa: CASSSPLAGGVGELFF
CDR3nt: TGTGCCAGCAGCTCCCCCCTAGCGGGAGGAGTCGGGGAGCTGTTTTTT

j_gene: TRBJ1-5
v_gene: TRBV28
abundance: once
d_gene: NA
CDR3aa: CASSPVTVSNQPQHF
CDR3nt: TGTGCCAGCAGTCCAGTGACTGTGAGCAATCAGCCCCAGCATTTT

j_gene: TRBJ1-5
v_gene: TRBV4-1
abundance: NA
d_gene: TRBD1
CDR3aa: CASSPRGLSNQPQHF
CDR3nt: TGCGCCAGCAGCCCCAGGGGGCTGAGCAATCAGCCCCAGCATTTT

j_gene: TRBJ2-1
v_gene: TRBV10-3
abundance: NA
d_gene: TRBD2
CDR3aa: CAISENLAGEGEQFF
CDR3nt: TGTGCCATCAGTGAAAATCTAGCGGGAGAGGGTGAGCAGTTCTTC

j_gene: TRBJ1-1
v_gene: TRBV29-1
abundance: NA
d_gene: NA
CDR3aa: CSVVWGGGTEAFF
CDR3nt: TGCAGCGTTGTTTGGGGCGGTGGCACTGAAGCTTTCTTT

j_gene: TRBJ2-5
v_gene: TRBV28
abundance: NA
d_gene: TRBD2
CDR3aa: CASSPGLAGLGVETQYF
CDR3nt: TGTGCCAGCAGTCCGGGACTAGCGGGACTGGGGGTGGAGACCCAGTACTTC

j_gene: TRBJ2-7
v_gene: TRBV24-1
abundance: NA
d_gene: NA
CDR3aa: CATSDPRGGDEQYF
CDR3nt: TGTGCCACCAGTGATCCCCGAGGGGGGGACGAGCAGTACTTC

j_gene: TRBJ2-7
v_gene: TRBV5-4
abundance: NA
d_gene: NA
CDR3aa: CASSQGQLPTYEQYF
CDR3nt: TGTGCCAGCAGCCAGGGCCAATTGCCCACCTACGAGCAGTACTTC

j_gene: TRBJ1-1
v_gene: TRBV4-1
abundance: NA
d_gene: NA
CDR3aa: CASSVTGNTEAFF
CDR3nt: TGCGCCAGCAGCGTCACCGGGAACACTGAAGCTTTCTTT

j_gene: TRBJ2-1
v_gene: TRBV19
abundance: NA
d_gene: TRBD2
CDR3aa: CASSTTSGMDNEQFF
CDR3nt: TGTGCCAGTAGTACGACTAGCGGGATGGACAATGAGCAGTTCTTC

j_gene: TRBJ1-5
v_gene: TRBV5-1
abundance: NA
d_gene: NA
CDR3aa: CASSFPSRDSNQPQHF
CDR3nt: TGCGCCAGCAGCTTTCCCAGCAGGGATAGCAATCAGCCCCAGCATTTT

j_gene: TRBJ2-7
v_gene: TRBV6-1
abundance: NA
d_gene: TRBD2
CDR3aa: CASSEDPRLAGYAYEQYF
CDR3nt: TGTGCCAGCAGTGAAGACCCACGACTAGCGGGATATGCCTACGAGCAGTACTTC

j_gene: TRBJ1-2
v_gene: TRBV4-1
abundance: NA
d_gene: NA
CDR3aa: CASSQGTANNYGYTF
CDR3nt: TGCGCCAGCAGCCAAGGTACAGCCAATAACTATGGCTACACCTTC

j_gene: TRBJ2-3
v_gene: TRBV5-1
abundance: NA
d_gene: TRBD1
CDR3aa: CASSLGTGRRGSTDTQYF
CDR3nt: TGCGCCAGCAGCCTAGGGACAGGTCGTAGAGGTAGCACAGATACGCAGTATTTT

j_gene: TRBJ2-3
v_gene: TRBV7-9
abundance: NA
d_gene: TRBD2
CDR3aa: CASSLDLAGGPADTQYF
CDR3nt: TGTGCCAGCAGCTTAGACCTAGCGGGAGGGCCAGCAGATACGCAGTATTTT